The rows below give T cell receptor beta chains drawn from one sample of a study of blood T cell repertoires in COVID-19. The repertoire was sequenced with immunoSEQ multiplex PCR; TCRdb's copy has only in-frame clones and lacks some. The repertoire holds tens of thousands of clones, around 79% seen once, with approximately 24% in the top ten. Source material: peripheral blood. These receptors came from a human donor in a cohort sampled during active COVID-19. Each CDR3 is given with its conserved first and last residue. D genes are given only for firm matches. Where a row states a size, it is once, few, many or the class of an expanded clone; other rows omit it.

cdr3_aa: CASSQDHPGTGLNIQYF; cdr3_nt: TGCGCCAGCAGCCAAGATCATCCCGGGACAGGGTTAAACATTCAGTACTTC; j_call: TRBJ2-4; clone_size: -; v_call: TRBV4-3; d_call: TRBD1
cdr3_aa: CASSEYGGGVRNIQYF; cdr3_nt: TGTGCCAGCAGTGAATATGGGGGCGGAGTGAGAAACATTCAGTACTTC; j_call: TRBJ2-4; clone_size: -; v_call: TRBV25-1; d_call: -
cdr3_aa: CAISDVREKYEQYF; cdr3_nt: TGTGCCATCAGTGATGTTAGGGAGAAATACGAGCAGTACTTC; j_call: TRBJ2-7; clone_size: -; v_call: TRBV10-3; d_call: -
cdr3_aa: CASSPPVGRERGEQYF; cdr3_nt: TGCGCCAGCAGCCCCCCGGTGGGGCGGGAGAGGGGCGAGCAGTACTTC; j_call: TRBJ2-7; clone_size: few; v_call: TRBV4-1; d_call: TRBD2
cdr3_aa: CASSQVIVTGEQFF; cdr3_nt: TGTGCCAGCAGCCAAGTTATAGTGACGGGGGAGCAGTTCTTC; j_call: TRBJ2-1; clone_size: -; v_call: TRBV3-1/TRBV3-2; d_call: -
cdr3_aa: CASSFGGDTDTQYF; cdr3_nt: TGTGCCAGCAGCTTCGGGGGGGACACAGATACGCAGTATTTT; j_call: TRBJ2-3; clone_size: -; v_call: TRBV11-1; d_call: TRBD2
cdr3_aa: CASSLARRLAGVGEQFF; cdr3_nt: TGTGCCAGCAGCCTCGCCAGGCGGCTAGCGGGAGTAGGGGAGCAGTTCTTC; j_call: TRBJ2-1; clone_size: -; v_call: TRBV7-2; d_call: TRBD2
cdr3_aa: CASSLAAAPSSYEQYF; cdr3_nt: TGTGCCAGCAGCTTAGCGGCAGCGCCGAGCTCCTACGAGCAGTACTTC; j_call: TRBJ2-7; clone_size: -; v_call: TRBV7-6; d_call: -
cdr3_aa: CASSFSGTDTQYF; cdr3_nt: TGCGCCAGCAGCTTCAGCGGGACAGATACGCAGTATTTT; j_call: TRBJ2-3; clone_size: -; v_call: TRBV5-1; d_call: -
cdr3_aa: CASSQGATTEAFF; cdr3_nt: TGCGCCAGCAGCCAGGGGGCGACCACTGAAGCTTTCTTT; j_call: TRBJ1-1; clone_size: once; v_call: TRBV5-1; d_call: TRBD1
cdr3_aa: CSASPAVDLGYEQFF; cdr3_nt: TGCAGTGCTAGTCCAGCCGTAGATCTGGGCTATGAGCAGTTCTTC; j_call: TRBJ2-1; clone_size: -; v_call: TRBV20-1; d_call: -
cdr3_aa: CASSLVGLGSGGTDTQYF; cdr3_nt: TGTGCCAGCAGCTTAGTGGGGTTGGGTAGCGGGGGCACAGATACGCAGTATTTT; j_call: TRBJ2-3; clone_size: -; v_call: TRBV11-2; d_call: TRBD2
cdr3_aa: CASSYSTTGGYNEQFF; cdr3_nt: TGTGCCAGCAGTTACTCTACGACAGGGGGGTACAATGAGCAGTTCTTC; j_call: TRBJ2-1; clone_size: -; v_call: TRBV6-2/TRBV6-3; d_call: TRBD1
cdr3_aa: CATSDPGAVLDEQFF; cdr3_nt: TGTGCCACCAGTGATCCGGGAGCCGTTTTGGATGAGCAGTTCTTC; j_call: TRBJ2-1; clone_size: -; v_call: TRBV24-1; d_call: -
cdr3_aa: CASSPTTGEARGHTF; cdr3_nt: TGTGCCAGCTCACCTACCACGGGCGAGGCTAGGGGGCACACCTTC; j_call: TRBJ1-2; clone_size: few; v_call: TRBV18; d_call: TRBD1
cdr3_aa: CASSVGLGSTDTQYF; cdr3_nt: TGTGCCAGCAGCGTAGGACTAGGCAGCACAGATACGCAGTATTTT; j_call: TRBJ2-3; clone_size: -; v_call: TRBV9; d_call: -
cdr3_aa: CASSSGDANEKLFF; cdr3_nt: TGTGCCAGCTCATCGGGTGATGCTAATGAAAAACTGTTTTTT; j_call: TRBJ1-4; clone_size: -; v_call: TRBV18; d_call: -
cdr3_aa: CASSFGGRSTVEQFF; cdr3_nt: TGTGCCAGCAGCTTTGGCGGGAGGTCCACAGTTGAGCAGTTCTTC; j_call: TRBJ2-1; clone_size: -; v_call: TRBV11-1; d_call: TRBD2
cdr3_aa: CASSTDTTSGDYNEQFF; cdr3_nt: TGTGCCAGCTCTACCGACACGACTAGCGGGGATTACAATGAGCAGTTCTTC; j_call: TRBJ2-1; clone_size: -; v_call: TRBV19; d_call: TRBD2
cdr3_aa: CASSLGDRNEQFF; cdr3_nt: TGTGCCAGCAGCTTAGGGGACAGGAATGAGCAGTTCTTC; j_call: TRBJ2-1; clone_size: -; v_call: TRBV7-8; d_call: TRBD1
cdr3_aa: CASSLGGRESNTEAFF; cdr3_nt: TGTGCCAGCAGCTTAGGAGGTAGGGAGTCGAACACTGAAGCTTTCTTT; j_call: TRBJ1-1; clone_size: -; v_call: TRBV7-8; d_call: -
cdr3_aa: CASSLALETTLPYEQYF; cdr3_nt: TGTGCCAGCAGCTTAGCCCTAGAAACCACATTGCCTTACGAGCAGTACTTC; j_call: TRBJ2-7; clone_size: -; v_call: TRBV7-9; d_call: -
cdr3_aa: CASSLAREGRTGELFF; cdr3_nt: TGTGCCAGCAGCTTGGCTCGGGAGGGACGAACCGGGGAGCTGTTTTTT; j_call: TRBJ2-2; clone_size: -; v_call: TRBV7-2; d_call: TRBD2
cdr3_aa: CASSQAAGEPNEQFF; cdr3_nt: TGCGCCAGCAGCCAAGCAGCGGGGGAACCTAATGAGCAGTTCTTC; j_call: TRBJ2-1; clone_size: -; v_call: TRBV4-3; d_call: TRBD2
cdr3_aa: CASSPLSGRDEQYF; cdr3_nt: TGTGCCAGCTCACCGCTTAGCGGGAGAGACGAGCAGTACTTC; j_call: TRBJ2-7; clone_size: few; v_call: TRBV18; d_call: TRBD2
cdr3_aa: CASSSPGGGDTQYF; cdr3_nt: TGTGCCAGCAGCTCCCCGGGGGGTGGAGATACGCAGTATTTT; j_call: TRBJ2-3; clone_size: few; v_call: TRBV5-6; d_call: TRBD2
cdr3_aa: CASSTGQGAGEQYF; cdr3_nt: TGTGCCAGCAGCACGGGACAGGGGGCAGGCGAGCAGTACTTC; j_call: TRBJ2-7; clone_size: -; v_call: TRBV11-3; d_call: TRBD1
cdr3_aa: CASSWGGRTSGDTQYF; cdr3_nt: TGTGCCAGCAGCTGGGGCGGGAGGACCTCAGGAGATACGCAGTATTTT; j_call: TRBJ2-3; clone_size: -; v_call: TRBV5-4; d_call: TRBD2
cdr3_aa: CASSLVSGSGGPTYEQYF; cdr3_nt: TGTGCCAGCAGTTTAGTCAGTGGTAGCGGAGGCCCCACCTACGAGCAGTACTTC; j_call: TRBJ2-7; clone_size: -; v_call: TRBV28; d_call: -
cdr3_aa: CASRPGQGEAYEQYF; cdr3_nt: TGTGCCAGCAGACCGGGACAGGGAGAAGCCTACGAGCAGTACTTC; j_call: TRBJ2-7; clone_size: -; v_call: TRBV6-6; d_call: TRBD1
cdr3_aa: CASSLGGRVGYRYTF; cdr3_nt: TGTGCCAGCAGCTTAGGTGGTAGAGTTGGTTATCGCTACACCTTC; j_call: TRBJ1-2; clone_size: -; v_call: TRBV7-8; d_call: -
cdr3_aa: CAYLSGTSSYEQYF; cdr3_nt: TGTGCCTACCTTAGCGGTACGAGCTCCTACGAGCAGTACTTC; j_call: TRBJ2-7; clone_size: once; v_call: TRBV30; d_call: -
cdr3_aa: CASSSGTGTYGYTF; cdr3_nt: TGTGCCAGCAGTTCCGGGACAGGCACATATGGCTACACCTTC; j_call: TRBJ1-2; clone_size: -; v_call: TRBV28; d_call: TRBD1
cdr3_aa: CASSRRDSPYNEQFF; cdr3_nt: TGTGCCAGCAGCCGTCGGGACAGTCCTTACAATGAGCAGTTCTTC; j_call: TRBJ2-1; clone_size: few; v_call: TRBV3-1/TRBV3-2; d_call: TRBD1
cdr3_aa: CASSIRTDSYEQYF; cdr3_nt: TGTGCCAGTAGTATTAGGACAGACTCCTACGAGCAGTACTTC; j_call: TRBJ2-7; clone_size: -; v_call: TRBV19; d_call: -
cdr3_aa: CASSRDRVVSDTQYF; cdr3_nt: TGTGCCAGCAGCCGGGACAGGGTGGTATCAGATACGCAGTATTTT; j_call: TRBJ2-3; clone_size: -; v_call: TRBV5-4; d_call: TRBD1
cdr3_aa: CASRITSGSSWDYNEQFF; cdr3_nt: TGCGCCAGCAGAATCACTAGCGGGTCAAGTTGGGACTACAATGAGCAGTTCTTC; j_call: TRBJ2-1; clone_size: few; v_call: TRBV5-1; d_call: TRBD2
cdr3_aa: CASRTSSGSNQPQHF; cdr3_nt: TGCGCCAGCAGAACATCCTCAGGGAGCAATCAGCCCCAGCATTTT; j_call: TRBJ1-5; clone_size: -; v_call: TRBV10-1; d_call: -
cdr3_aa: CASSERGINSPLHF; cdr3_nt: TGTGCCAGCAGTGAGCGGGGAATCAATTCACCCCTCCACTTT; j_call: TRBJ1-6; clone_size: once; v_call: TRBV2; d_call: -
cdr3_aa: CASSSQGYQETQYF; cdr3_nt: TGCGCCAGCAGCTCACAGGGGTACCAAGAGACCCAGTACTTC; j_call: TRBJ2-5; clone_size: -; v_call: TRBV5-1; d_call: TRBD1